Listed below are T cell receptor beta chains from one sample, sequenced in a study of cytomegalovirus exposure and HLA in healthy donors. The data were produced by immunoSEQ multiplex PCR, yet TCRdb's version contains in-frame clones alone and is incomplete. The listing records about 67,000 clones. The sample taken for sequencing was PBMCs. Every receptor here comes from a young woman in good health and CMV-seronegative. CDR3s include the opening cysteine and the closing phenylalanine or tryptophan. The D gene is left open where the match is weak.

V	D	J	CDR3	DNA
TRBV7-9	TRBD2	TRBJ2-5	CASSRSGIRETQYF	TGTGCCAGCAGCCGTAGCGGGATACGGGAGACCCAGTACTTC
TRBV11-2	NA	TRBJ2-5	CASSPQGGGETQYF	TGTGCCAGCAGCCCCCAGGGAGGAGGGGAGACCCAGTACTTC
TRBV28	TRBD1	TRBJ1-5	CASSYRGQPQHF	TGTGCCAGCAGTTACAGGGGGCAGCCCCAGCATTTT
TRBV28	NA	TRBJ2-5	CASSFSEGGRETQYF	TGTGCCAGCAGTTTCTCGGAGGGCGGGCGGGAGACCCAGTACTTC
TRBV5-6	TRBD1	TRBJ1-2	CASSPGQKVVNYGYTF	TGTGCCAGCAGCCCGGGACAGAAGGTCGTTAACTATGGCTACACCTTC
TRBV7-9	TRBD2	TRBJ2-5	CASSLGTSGRKTQYF	TGTGCCAGCAGCCTGGGGACTAGCGGGAGGAAGACCCAGTACTTC
TRBV6-5	TRBD2	TRBJ2-3	CASSYLSGRGTDTQYF	TGTGCCAGCAGTTACCTTTCAGGGAGGGGCACAGATACGCAGTATTTT
TRBV13	TRBD1	TRBJ2-1	CASRWRGTDNEQFF	TGTGCCAGCCGTTGGAGAGGGACAGACAATGAGCAGTTCTTC
TRBV10-1	TRBD1	TRBJ1-3	CVSRDRARGNTIYF	TGCGTCAGCAGGGACAGGGCTCGGGGAAACACCATATATTTT
TRBV15	NA	TRBJ2-7	CATGKGAAYEQYF	TGTGCCACCGGAAAAGGGGCCGCCTACGAGCAGTACTTC
TRBV6-1	NA	TRBJ1-2	CASERKLVHTF	TGTGCCAGCGAAAGGAAGCTAGTTCACACCTTC
TRBV6-1	TRBD1	TRBJ2-1	CASSEAGTGVVKSDNEQFF	TGTGCCAGCAGTGAAGCGGGGACAGGGGTGGTGAAGTCCGACAATGAGCAGTTCTTC
TRBV27	TRBD2	TRBJ2-7	CASSFSGRASEQYF	TGTGCCAGCAGTTTTAGCGGGAGGGCCTCCGAGCAGTACTTC
TRBV5-1	NA	TRBJ1-1	CASSGEGRGKNTEAFF	TGCGCCAGCAGCGGGGAGGGTCGGGGGAAGAACACTGAAGCTTTCTTT
TRBV18	NA	TRBJ2-7	CASSPPTPRGAYEQYF	TGTGCCAGCTCACCCCCAACCCCCAGGGGGGCCTACGAGCAGTACTTC
TRBV7-9	TRBD2	TRBJ2-1	CASSLAFGRAAVYNEQFF	TGTGCCAGCAGCTTAGCGTTCGGGAGGGCCGCGGTCTACAATGAGCAGTTCTTC
TRBV29-1	TRBD1	TRBJ1-1	CSVRQGGTEAFF	TGCAGCGTTAGACAGGGTGGCACTGAAGCTTTCTTT
TRBV19	NA	TRBJ2-7	CASSLGGNEQYF	TGTGCCAGTAGTTTGGGGGGAAACGAGCAGTACTTC
TRBV18	TRBD1	TRBJ2-1	CASSRPTGGFYNEQFF	TGTGCCAGCTCACGCCCGACAGGGGGTTTCTACAATGAGCAGTTCTTC
TRBV6-1	NA	TRBJ1-5	CASSDGVTSTYSNQPQHF	TGTGCCAGCAGTGATGGAGTTACGAGTACTTATAGCAATCAGCCCCAGCATTTT
TRBV19	NA	TRBJ2-7	CASTPTVMSYEQYF	TGTGCCAGTACCCCGACAGTTATGTCCTACGAGCAGTACTTC
TRBV9	NA	TRBJ1-5	CASSVSENQPQHF	TGTGCCAGCAGCGTTTCGGAGAACCAGCCCCAGCATTTT
TRBV15	NA	TRBJ1-1	CATSRRTVNTEDFF	TGTGCCACCAGCCGACGGACAGTGAACACTGAAGATTTCTTT
TRBV28	NA	TRBJ1-5	CASRATGLNQPQHF	TGTGCCAGCAGGGCGACAGGCCTTAATCAGCCCCAGCATTTT
TRBV28	NA	TRBJ1-2	CASSSGAAFYGYTF	TGTGCCAGCAGTTCAGGGGCAGCGTTCTATGGCTACACCTTC
TRBV30	TRBD2	TRBJ2-5	CAWGGLAGVGETQYF	TGTGCCTGGGGGGGACTAGCGGGAGTAGGGGAGACCCAGTACTTC
TRBV15	TRBD2	TRBJ2-7	CATSRELAGSYEQYF	TGTGCCACCAGCAGAGAGTTAGCGGGCTCCTACGAGCAGTACTTC
TRBV15	TRBD2	TRBJ2-7	CATSEHPGLAGGIYEQYF	TGTGCCACCAGCGAACATCCGGGACTAGCGGGAGGCATCTACGAGCAGTACTTC